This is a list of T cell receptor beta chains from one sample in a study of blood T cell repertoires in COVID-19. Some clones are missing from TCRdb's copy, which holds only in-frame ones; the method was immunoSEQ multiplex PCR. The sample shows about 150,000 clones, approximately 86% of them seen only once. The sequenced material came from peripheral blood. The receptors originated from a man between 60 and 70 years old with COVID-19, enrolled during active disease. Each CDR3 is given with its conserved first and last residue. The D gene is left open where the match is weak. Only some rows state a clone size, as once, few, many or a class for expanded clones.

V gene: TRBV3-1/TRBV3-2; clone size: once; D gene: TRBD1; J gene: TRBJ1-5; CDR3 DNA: TGTGCCAGCAGCCCCGGACAGGATCAGCCCCAGCATTTT; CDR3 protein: CASSPGQDQPQHF
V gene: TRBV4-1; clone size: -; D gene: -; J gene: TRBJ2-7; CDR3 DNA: TGCGCCAGCAGCCAAGCTTTCGGAGACTACGAGCAGTACTTC; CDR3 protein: CASSQAFGDYEQYF
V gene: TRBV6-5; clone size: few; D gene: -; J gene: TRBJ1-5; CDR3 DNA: TGTGCCAGCATCAAACAGCCAGCCGTCCAGCCCCAGCATTTT; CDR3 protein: CASIKQPAVQPQHF
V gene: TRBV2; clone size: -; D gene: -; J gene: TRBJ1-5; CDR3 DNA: TGTGCCAGCAGGGGTGGCTACGGGGGTAATCAGCCCCAGCATTTT; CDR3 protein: CASRGGYGGNQPQHF
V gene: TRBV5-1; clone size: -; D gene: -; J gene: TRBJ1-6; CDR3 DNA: TGCGCCAGCAGCTTAGGAGATTCACCCCTCCACTTT; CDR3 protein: CASSLGDSPLHF
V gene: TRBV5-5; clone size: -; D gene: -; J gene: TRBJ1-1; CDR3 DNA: TGTGCCAGCAGCTTGGTCGGCGGGAGGAACACTGAAGCTTTCTTT; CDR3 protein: CASSLVGGRNTEAFF
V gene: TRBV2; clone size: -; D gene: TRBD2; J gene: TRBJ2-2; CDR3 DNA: TGTGCCAGCAGTACTACCCTAGCGGGACTGGAGCTGTTTTTT; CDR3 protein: CASSTTLAGLELFF
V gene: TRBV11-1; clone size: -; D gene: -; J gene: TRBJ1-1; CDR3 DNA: TGTGCCAGCAGCCCGGCGGCTAGTTTCATGAACACTGAAGCTTTCTTT; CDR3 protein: CASSPAASFMNTEAFF
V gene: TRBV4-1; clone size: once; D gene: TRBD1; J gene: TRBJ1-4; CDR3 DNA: TGCGCCAGCAGCCGGACAGGTGCAACTAATGAAAAACTGTTTTTT; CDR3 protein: CASSRTGATNEKLFF
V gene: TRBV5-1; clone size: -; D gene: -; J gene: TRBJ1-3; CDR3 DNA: TGCGCCAGCAGCTTAGGGGAAAGGTACTCTGGAAACACCATATATTTT; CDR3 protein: CASSLGERYSGNTIYF
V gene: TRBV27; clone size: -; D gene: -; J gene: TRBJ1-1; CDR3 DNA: TGTGCCAGCAGTTTATCGTTAAACAGGGAGAACACTGAAGCTTTCTTT; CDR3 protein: CASSLSLNRENTEAFF
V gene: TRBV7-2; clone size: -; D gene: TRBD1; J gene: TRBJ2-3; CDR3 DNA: TGTGCCAGCAGCTTAGGGAAAGGGACAGGGACCCCCACAGATACGCAGTATTTT; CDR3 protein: CASSLGKGTGTPTDTQYF
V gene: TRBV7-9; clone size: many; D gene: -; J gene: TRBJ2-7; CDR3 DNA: TGTGCCAGCAGCTTGGGTGGCGCAGGACGCACCAGACAGGAGCAGTACTTC; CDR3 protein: CASSLGGAGRTRQEQYF
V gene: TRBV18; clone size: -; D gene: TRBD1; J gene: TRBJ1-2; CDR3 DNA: TGTGCCAGCTCACGACGGACAGGGGGAGATGGCTACACCTTC; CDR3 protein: CASSRRTGGDGYTF
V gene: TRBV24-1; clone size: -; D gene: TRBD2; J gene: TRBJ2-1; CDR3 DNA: TGTGCCACCTCCGGGACTAGCGGGGATTATTCCTACAATGAGCAGTTCTTC; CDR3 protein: CATSGTSGDYSYNEQFF
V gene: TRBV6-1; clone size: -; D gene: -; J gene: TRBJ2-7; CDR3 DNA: TGTGCCAGCAGTGACGAACTCGGGACAGGGGGTGTTAGCGGGAGGCCCGAGCAGTACTTC; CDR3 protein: CASSDELGTGGVSGRPEQYF
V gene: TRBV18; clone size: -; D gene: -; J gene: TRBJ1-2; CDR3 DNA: TGTGCCAGCTCCTGGAAACTCAACGGAGACTATGGCTACACCTTC; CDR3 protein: CASSWKLNGDYGYTF
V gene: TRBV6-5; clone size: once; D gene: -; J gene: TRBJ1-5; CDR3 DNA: TGTGCCAGCAGTTACTCGACAGGCTCCAAACAGCCCCAGCATTTT; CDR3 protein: CASSYSTGSKQPQHF
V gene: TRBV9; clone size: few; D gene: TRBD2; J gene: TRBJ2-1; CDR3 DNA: TGTGCCAGCAGCGTAGTTTTACGGGGGGGATATGATGAGCAGTTCTTC; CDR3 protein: CASSVVLRGGYDEQFF
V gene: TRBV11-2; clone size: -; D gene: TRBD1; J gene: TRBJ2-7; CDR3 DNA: TGTGCCAGCAGCTTAGTCATCTCAGGGGGTTACGAGCAGTACTTC; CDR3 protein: CASSLVISGGYEQYF
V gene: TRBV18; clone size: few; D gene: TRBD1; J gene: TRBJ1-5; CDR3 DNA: TGTGCCAGCTCACCAGGGGCAGGGGGAAATCAGCCCCAGCATTTT; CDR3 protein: CASSPGAGGNQPQHF
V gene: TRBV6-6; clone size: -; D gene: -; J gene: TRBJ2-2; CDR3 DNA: TGTGCCAGCAGACTCGGGGGAAACACCGGGGAGCTGTTTTTT; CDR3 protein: CASRLGGNTGELFF
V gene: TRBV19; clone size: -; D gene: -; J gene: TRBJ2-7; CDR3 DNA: TGTGCCAGTAGTATCCGGACGGGAACCTACGAGCAGTACTTC; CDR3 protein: CASSIRTGTYEQYF
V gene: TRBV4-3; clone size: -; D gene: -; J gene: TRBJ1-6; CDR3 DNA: TGCGCCAGCAGCCAAGAAGAGGGATCCTATAATTCACCCCTCCACTTT; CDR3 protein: CASSQEEGSYNSPLHF
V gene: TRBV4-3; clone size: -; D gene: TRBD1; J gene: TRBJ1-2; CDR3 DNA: TGCGCCAGCAGCCAAGGGGGGACAGGGAACAAGAAGGGCTATGGCTACACCTTC; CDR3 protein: CASSQGGTGNKKGYGYTF
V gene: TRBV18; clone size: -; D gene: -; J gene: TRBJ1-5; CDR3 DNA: TGTGCCAGCTCACCAGGGAGTAGGAGCAATCAGCCCCAGCATTTT; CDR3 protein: CASSPGSRSNQPQHF
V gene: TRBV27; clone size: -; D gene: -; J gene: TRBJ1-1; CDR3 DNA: TGTGCCAGCAGCTGGAGAATTGAGGGTGAAGCTTTCTTT; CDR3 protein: CASSWRIEGEAFF
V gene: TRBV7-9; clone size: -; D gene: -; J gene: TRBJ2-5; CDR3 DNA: TGTGCCAGCAGCGATTTAGACTGGCTAAGAGAGACCCAGTACTTC; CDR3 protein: CASSDLDWLRETQYF
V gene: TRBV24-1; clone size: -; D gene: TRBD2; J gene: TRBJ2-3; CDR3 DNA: TGTGCCACCAGGGGGACTAGCGGAGATACGCAGTATTTT; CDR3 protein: CATRGTSGDTQYF
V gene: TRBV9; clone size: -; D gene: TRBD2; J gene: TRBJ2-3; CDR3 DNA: TGTGCCAGCAGCCCTCGACTAGCGGGGGGGCCGGATACGCAGTATTTT; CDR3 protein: CASSPRLAGGPDTQYF
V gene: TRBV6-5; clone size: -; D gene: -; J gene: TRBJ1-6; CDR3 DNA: TGTGCCAGCAGTTACGGGGACACCTATAATTCACCCCTCCACTTT; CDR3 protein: CASSYGDTYNSPLHF
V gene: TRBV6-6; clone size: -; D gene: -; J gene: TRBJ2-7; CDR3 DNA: TGTGCCAGCAGGACCGGGACAATGAGCTCCTACGAGCAGTACTTC; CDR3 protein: CASRTGTMSSYEQYF
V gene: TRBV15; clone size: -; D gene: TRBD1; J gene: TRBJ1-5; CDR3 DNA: TGTGCCACCAGCAGAGGGGAGACAGGGGCCCAGCCCCAGCATTTT; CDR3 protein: CATSRGETGAQPQHF
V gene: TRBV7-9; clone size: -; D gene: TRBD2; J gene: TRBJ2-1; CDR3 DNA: TGTGCCAGCAGCTCATTAGGAAGTAGCGGGGCTAACTCCTACAATGAGCAGTTCTTC; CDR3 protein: CASSSLGSSGANSYNEQFF
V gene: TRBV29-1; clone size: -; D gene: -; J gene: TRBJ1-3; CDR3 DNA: TGCAGCGTTGAAGATCAGCTGTCGTCGGAGGGAAACACCATATATTTT; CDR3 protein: CSVEDQLSSEGNTIYF
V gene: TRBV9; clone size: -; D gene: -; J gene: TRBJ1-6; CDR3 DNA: TGTGCCAGCAGCGAAACAGGGAGTTTCGCCTATAATTCACCCCTCCACTTT; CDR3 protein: CASSETGSFAYNSPLHF
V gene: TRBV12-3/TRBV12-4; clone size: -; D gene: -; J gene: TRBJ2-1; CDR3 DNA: TGTGCCAGCAGGCGAAATACCTACAATGAGCAGTTCTTC; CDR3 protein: CASRRNTYNEQFF
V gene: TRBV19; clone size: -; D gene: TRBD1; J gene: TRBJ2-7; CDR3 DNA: TGTGCCAGTAGTAGGGACAGGGGATACGAGCAGTACTTC; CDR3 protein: CASSRDRGYEQYF
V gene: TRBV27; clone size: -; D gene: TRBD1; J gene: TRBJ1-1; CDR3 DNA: TGTGCCAGCAGGACCAATTTAAACGACAGGGACGGAGCTTTCTTT; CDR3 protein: CASRTNLNDRDGAFF
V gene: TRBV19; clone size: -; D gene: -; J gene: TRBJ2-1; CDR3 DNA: TGTGCCAGTAGCTCGACAGAGACAACCTACAATGAGCAGTTCTTC; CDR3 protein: CASSSTETTYNEQFF
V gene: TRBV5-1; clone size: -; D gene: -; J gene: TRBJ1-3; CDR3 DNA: TGCGCCAGCAGCTTTCAGGGAAACGCTGGAAACACCATATATTTT; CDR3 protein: CASSFQGNAGNTIYF
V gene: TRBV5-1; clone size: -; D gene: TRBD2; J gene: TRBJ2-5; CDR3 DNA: TGCGCCAGCACACCCTCCGGGACTATAATACAAGAGACCCAGTACTTC; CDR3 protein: CASTPSGTIIQETQYF
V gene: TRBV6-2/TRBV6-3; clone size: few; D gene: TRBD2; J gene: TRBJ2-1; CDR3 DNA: TGTGCCAGCAGCTGGACTAGCGGGAGTTACAATGAGCAGTTCTTC; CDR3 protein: CASSWTSGSYNEQFF
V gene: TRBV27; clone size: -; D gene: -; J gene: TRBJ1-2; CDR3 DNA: TGTGCCAGCAGTTTGAATTTAGGGGTAAACTATGGCTACACCTTC; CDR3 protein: CASSLNLGVNYGYTF
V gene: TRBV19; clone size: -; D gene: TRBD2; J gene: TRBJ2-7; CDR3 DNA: TGTGCCAGTAGTGGGGGACTAGTCGGCTACGAGCAGTACTTC; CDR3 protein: CASSGGLVGYEQYF
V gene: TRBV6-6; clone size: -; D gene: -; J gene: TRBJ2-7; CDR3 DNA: TGTGCCAGCAGTTATGGCAGGGCAGTCTCAGGCGAGCAGTACTTC; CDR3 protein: CASSYGRAVSGEQYF
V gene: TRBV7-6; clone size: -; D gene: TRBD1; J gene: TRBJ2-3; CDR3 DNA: TGTGCCAGCAGCTACCAGACAGGGGGCTTAGATACGCAGTATTTT; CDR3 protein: CASSYQTGGLDTQYF
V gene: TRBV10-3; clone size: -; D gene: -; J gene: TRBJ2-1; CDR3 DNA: TGTGCCATCAGTGAGGTATTAGTCGGGGACAATGTGTACTACAATGAGCAGTTCTTC; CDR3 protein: CAISEVLVGDNVYYNEQFF
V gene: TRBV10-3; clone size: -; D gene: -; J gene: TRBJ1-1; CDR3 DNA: TGTGCCATCAGTTGGGGGGGAACTGAAGCTTTCTTT; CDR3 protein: CAISWGGTEAFF
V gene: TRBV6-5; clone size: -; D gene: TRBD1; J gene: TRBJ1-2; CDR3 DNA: TGTGCCACCGTCTTACAGGGGGCCGGGAGCTATGGCTACACCTTC; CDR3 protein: CATVLQGAGSYGYTF
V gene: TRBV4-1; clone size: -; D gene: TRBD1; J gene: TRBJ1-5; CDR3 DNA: TGCGCCAGCAGCCAAGTCTATCCTCAGGGGGACAATCAGCCCCAGCATTTT; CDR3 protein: CASSQVYPQGDNQPQHF
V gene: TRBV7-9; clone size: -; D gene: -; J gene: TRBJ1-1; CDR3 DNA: TGTGCCAGCAGCTCTCCCCAGGCTGAAGCTTTCTTT; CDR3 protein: CASSSPQAEAFF
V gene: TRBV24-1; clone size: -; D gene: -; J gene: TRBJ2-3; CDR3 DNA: TGTGCCACCAGTGAAGGGGACTTAGCAGATACGCAGTATTTT; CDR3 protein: CATSEGDLADTQYF
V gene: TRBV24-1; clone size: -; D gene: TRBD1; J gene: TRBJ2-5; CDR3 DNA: TGTGCCACCAGTGATCCCAGCGACAGGGTTGGAGAGACCCAGTACTTC; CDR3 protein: CATSDPSDRVGETQYF
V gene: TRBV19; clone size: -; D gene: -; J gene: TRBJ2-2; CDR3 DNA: TGTGCCAGTAGTACCCGGACAGAGAACACCGGGGAGCTGTTTTTT; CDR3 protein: CASSTRTENTGELFF